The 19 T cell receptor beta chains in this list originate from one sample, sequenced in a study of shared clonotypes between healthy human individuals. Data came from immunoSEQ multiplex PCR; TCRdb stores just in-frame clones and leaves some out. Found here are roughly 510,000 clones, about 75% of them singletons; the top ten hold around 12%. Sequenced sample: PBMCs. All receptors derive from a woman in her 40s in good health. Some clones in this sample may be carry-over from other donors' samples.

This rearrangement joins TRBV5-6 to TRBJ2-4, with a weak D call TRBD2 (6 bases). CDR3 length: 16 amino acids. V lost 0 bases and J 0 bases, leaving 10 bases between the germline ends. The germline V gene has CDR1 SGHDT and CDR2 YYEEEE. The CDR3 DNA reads TGTGCCAGCAGCTTGGCGGGGGATGTAGCCAAAAACATTCAGTACTTC. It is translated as CASSLAGDVAKNIQYF.

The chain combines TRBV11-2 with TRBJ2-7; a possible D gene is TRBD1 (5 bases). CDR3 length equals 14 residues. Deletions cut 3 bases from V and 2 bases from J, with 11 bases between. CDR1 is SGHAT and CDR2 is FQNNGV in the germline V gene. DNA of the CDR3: TGTGCCAGCAGCTTGACAGTTACAGCCTACGAGCAGTACTTC. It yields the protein CASSLTVTAYEQYF.

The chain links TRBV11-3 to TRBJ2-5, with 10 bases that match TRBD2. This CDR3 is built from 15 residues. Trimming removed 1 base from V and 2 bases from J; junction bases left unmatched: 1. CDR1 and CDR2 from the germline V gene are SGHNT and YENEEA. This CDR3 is CASSLGTSGQETQYF. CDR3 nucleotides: TGTGCCAGCAGCTTAGGGACTAGCGGACAAGAGACCCAGTACTTC.

DNA for the CDR3: TGTGCCAGCTCACGAGTATTCAGCTCCTACAATGAGCAGTTCTTC. It translates to CASSRVFSSYNEQFF. The rearrangement links TRBV18 to TRBJ2-1; D ambiguous. This CDR3 comprises 15 residues. Germline V CDR1 and CDR2: KGHSH, LQKENI. Trimming stripped 4 bases from V and 0 bases from J, with 10 bases between.

CDR3 sequence reads: CASSPTGESAYEQYF. The CDR3 nucleotides read TGTGCCAGCAGTCCAACAGGGGAGTCAGCCTACGAGCAGTACTTC. The V and J genes are TRBV2 and TRBJ2-7; TRBD1 aligns across 7 bases. The J segment lost 2 bases and the V segment lost 5 bases, leaving 9 bases of the junction unmatched. The germline CDR1 and CDR2 sequences are SNHLY and FYNNEI. The CDR3 spans 15 residues.

The DNA of the CDR3 is TGTGCCAGCAGCTTAGCTTCCCGAGATACGCAGTATTTT. Protein product: CASSLASRDTQYF. The rearrangement uses TRBV7-9 and TRBJ2-3, with unresolved D. Trimming removed 0 bases at V and 5 bases at J, with 6 bases between. In germline, CDR1 is SEHNR, CDR2 FQNEAQ (reference sequence). This CDR3 comprises 13 residues.

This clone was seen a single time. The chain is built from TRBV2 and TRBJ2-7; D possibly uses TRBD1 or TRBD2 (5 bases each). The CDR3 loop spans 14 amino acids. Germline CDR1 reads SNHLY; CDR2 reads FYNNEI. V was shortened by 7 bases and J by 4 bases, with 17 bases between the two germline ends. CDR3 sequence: CASKQDSPRYEQYF. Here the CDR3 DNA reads TGTGCCAGCAAACAGGACTCTCCCAGGTACGAGCAGTACTTC.

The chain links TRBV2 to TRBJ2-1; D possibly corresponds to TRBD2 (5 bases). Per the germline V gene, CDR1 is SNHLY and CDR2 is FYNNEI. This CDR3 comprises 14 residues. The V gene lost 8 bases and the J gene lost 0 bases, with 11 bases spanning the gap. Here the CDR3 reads CASGGLGSYNEQFF. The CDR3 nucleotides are TGTGCCAGCGGAGGCTTGGGCTCCTACAATGAGCAGTTCTTC.

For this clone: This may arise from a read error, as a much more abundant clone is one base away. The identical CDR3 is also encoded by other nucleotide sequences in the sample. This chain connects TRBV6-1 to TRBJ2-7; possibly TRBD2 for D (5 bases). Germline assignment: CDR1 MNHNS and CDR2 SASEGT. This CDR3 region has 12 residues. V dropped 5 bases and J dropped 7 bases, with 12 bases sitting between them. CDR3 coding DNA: TGTGCCAGCAGTACACTGGCGGGTGAGCAGTACTTC. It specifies CASSTLAGEQYF.

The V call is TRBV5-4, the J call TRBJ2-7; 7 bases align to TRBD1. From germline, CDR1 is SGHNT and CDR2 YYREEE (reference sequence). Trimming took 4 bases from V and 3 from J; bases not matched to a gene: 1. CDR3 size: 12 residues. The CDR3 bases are TGTGCCAGCAGCGACAGGGACTACGAGCAGTACTTC. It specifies CASSDRDYEQYF.

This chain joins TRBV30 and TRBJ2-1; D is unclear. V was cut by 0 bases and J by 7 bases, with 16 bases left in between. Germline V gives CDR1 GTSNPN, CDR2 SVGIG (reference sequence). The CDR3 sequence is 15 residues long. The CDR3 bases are TGTGCCTGGAGTGTAGCGTTGGGTCTGGAGAATGAGCAGTTCTTC. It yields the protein CAWSVALGLENEQFF.

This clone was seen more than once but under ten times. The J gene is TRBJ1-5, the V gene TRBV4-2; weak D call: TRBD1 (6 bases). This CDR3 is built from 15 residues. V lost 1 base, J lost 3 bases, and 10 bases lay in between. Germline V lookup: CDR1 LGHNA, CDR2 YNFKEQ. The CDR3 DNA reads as TGTGCCAGCAGCCAAGGACAGGACAACAATCAGCCCCAGCATTTT. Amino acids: CASSQGQDNNQPQHF.

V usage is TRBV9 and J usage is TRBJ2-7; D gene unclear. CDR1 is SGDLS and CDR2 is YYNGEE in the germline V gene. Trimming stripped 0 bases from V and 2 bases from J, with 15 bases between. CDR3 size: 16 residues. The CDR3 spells CASSVEPSNVAYEQYF. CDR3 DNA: TGTGCCAGCAGCGTAGAACCCTCGAACGTCGCCTACGAGCAGTACTTC.

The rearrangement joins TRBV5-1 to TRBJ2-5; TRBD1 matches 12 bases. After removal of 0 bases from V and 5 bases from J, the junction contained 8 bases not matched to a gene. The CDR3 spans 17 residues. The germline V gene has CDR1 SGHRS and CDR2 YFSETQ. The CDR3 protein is CASSLGGGTGGGETQYF. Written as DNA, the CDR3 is TGCGCCAGCAGCTTGGGTGGCGGGACAGGGGGCGGTGAGACCCAGTACTTC.

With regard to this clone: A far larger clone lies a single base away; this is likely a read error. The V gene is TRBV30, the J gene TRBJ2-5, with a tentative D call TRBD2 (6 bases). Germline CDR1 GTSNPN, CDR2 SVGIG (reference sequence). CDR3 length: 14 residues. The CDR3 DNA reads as TGTGCCGGGAGGAGGCTCCTGTACCAAGAGACCCAGTACTTC. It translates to CAGRRLLYQETQYF.

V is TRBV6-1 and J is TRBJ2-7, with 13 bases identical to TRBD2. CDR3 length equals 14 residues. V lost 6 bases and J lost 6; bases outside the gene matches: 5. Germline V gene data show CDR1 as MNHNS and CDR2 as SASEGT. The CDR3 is CASSKLAGGPEQYF. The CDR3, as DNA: TGTGCCAGCAGCAAACTAGCGGGAGGGCCCGAGCAGTACTTC.

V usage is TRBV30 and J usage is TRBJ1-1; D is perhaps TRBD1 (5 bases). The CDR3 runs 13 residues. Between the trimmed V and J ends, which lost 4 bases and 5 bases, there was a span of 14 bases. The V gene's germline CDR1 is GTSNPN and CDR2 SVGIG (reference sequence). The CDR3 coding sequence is TGTGCCTGGAACCGGGACGTTCTTACTGAAGCTTTCTTT. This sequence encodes CAWNRDVLTEAFF.

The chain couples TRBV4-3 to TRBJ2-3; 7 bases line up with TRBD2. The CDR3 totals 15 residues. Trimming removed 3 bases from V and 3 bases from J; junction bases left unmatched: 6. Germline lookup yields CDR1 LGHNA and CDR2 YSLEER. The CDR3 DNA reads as TGCGCCAGCAGCCAGGAGTGGGGGGGAACAGATACGCAGTATTTT. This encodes CASSQEWGGTDTQYF.

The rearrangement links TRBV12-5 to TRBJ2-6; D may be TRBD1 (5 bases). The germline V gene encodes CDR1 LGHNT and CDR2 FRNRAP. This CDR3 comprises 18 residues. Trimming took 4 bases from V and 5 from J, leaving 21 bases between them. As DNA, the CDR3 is TGTGCTAGTGGTTCAGTGTCTGCAGGACAAAGTCGGGCCAACGTCCTGACTTTC. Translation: CASGSVSAGQSRANVLTF. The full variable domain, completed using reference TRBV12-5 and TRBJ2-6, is DARVTQTPRHKVTEMGQEVTMRCQPILGHNTVFWYRQTMMQGLELLAYFRNRAPLDDSGMPKDRFSAEMPDATLATLKIQPSEPRDSAVYFCASGSVSAGQSRANVLTFGAGSRLTVL.